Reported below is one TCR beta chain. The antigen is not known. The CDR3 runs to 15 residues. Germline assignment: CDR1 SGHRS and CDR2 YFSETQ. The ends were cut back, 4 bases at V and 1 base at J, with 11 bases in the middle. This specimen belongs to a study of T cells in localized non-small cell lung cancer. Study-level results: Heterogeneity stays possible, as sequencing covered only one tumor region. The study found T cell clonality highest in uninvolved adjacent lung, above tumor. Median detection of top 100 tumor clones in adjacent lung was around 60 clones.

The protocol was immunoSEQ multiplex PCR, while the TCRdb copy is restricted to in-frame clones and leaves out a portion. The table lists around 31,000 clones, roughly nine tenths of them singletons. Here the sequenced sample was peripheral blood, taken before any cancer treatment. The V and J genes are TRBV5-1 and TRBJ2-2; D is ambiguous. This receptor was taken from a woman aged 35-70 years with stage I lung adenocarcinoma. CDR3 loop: CASSQNPGNTGELFF. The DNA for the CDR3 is TGCGCCAGCAGCCAGAACCCAGGGAACACCGGGGAGCTGTTTTTT.